One and the same sample provided the 27 T cell receptor beta chains below, sequenced in a study of blood T cell repertoires in COVID-19. TCRdb's copy holds only in-frame clones and misses some; the assay was immunoSEQ multiplex PCR. The sample includes 300,000 to 400,000 clones, less than 90% of them seen just once. Sample: PBMCs or T cells enriched from blood (not recorded which). These TCRs come from a woman aged 25-40 years who had recovered from COVID-19.

The gene calls are TRBV2 and TRBJ1-1, with 8 bases fitting TRBD1. The CDR3 covers 12 residues. The V gene end was trimmed by 6 bases and the J gene end by 5 bases; junction bases not matched to a gene: 2. Germline V gives CDR1 SNHLY, CDR2 FYNNEI. The CDR3 region is CASRGQETEAFF. Here the CDR3 DNA reads TGTGCCAGCAGGGGACAGGAGACTGAAGCTTTCTTT.

This clone has a single count. V gene TRBV28 combines with J gene TRBJ1-1; 9 bases line up with TRBD1. The CDR3 consists of 14 residues. Trimming took 9 bases from V and 1 from J; bases not matched to a gene: 6. Germline V gives CDR1 MDHEN, CDR2 SYDVKM. The CDR3 here is CASLKQGANTEAFF. In DNA form, the CDR3 reads TGTGCCAGTCTTAAACAGGGGGCGAACACTGAAGCTTTCTTT.

The rearrangement uses TRBV29-1 and TRBJ2-5; tentative D call: TRBD1 (6 bases). Trimming pared 6 bases from V and 13 bases from J, leaving 21 bases between. The CDR3 extends over 12 amino acids. Looked up from germline, CDR1 is SQVTM and CDR2 is ANQGSEA. This chain's CDR3 is CSVAESQGIRYF. DNA for the CDR3: TGCAGCGTCGCCGAATCACAGGGTATCCGGTACTTC.

This clone was seen only a few times. The chain recombines TRBV12-3 or TRBV12-4 with TRBJ1-1, with D hard to call. The CDR3 consists of 10 residues. Trimming cost V 6 bases and J 8 bases, with 7 bases left between them. CDR3 sequence reads: CASSGKEAFF. In DNA, the CDR3 is TGTGCCAGCAGCGGTAAAGAAGCTTTCTTT.

The J gene is TRBJ2-7, the V gene TRBV9, with a weak D call TRBD2 (5 bases). The CDR3 has 12 residues. Germline CDR1 and CDR2: SGDLS and YYNGEE. The ends were cut back, 5 bases at V and 2 bases at J, with 8 bases in the middle. CDR3 bases: TGTGCCAGCAGGCTGGGAGCCTACGAGCAGTACTTC. Protein sequence: CASRLGAYEQYF.

Only one count was recorded for this clone. This chain joins TRBV11-2 and TRBJ1-4, with 9 nucleotides matching TRBD1. In germline, CDR1 is SGHAT, CDR2 FQNNGV. J lost 8 bases, V lost 3 bases, and 4 bases had no gene match. The CDR3 spans 14 residues. CDR3 coding DNA: TGTGCCAGCAGCTTGGACAGGGGTGGCGAAAAACTGTTTTTT. It encodes CASSLDRGGEKLFF.

The chain links TRBV14 to TRBJ2-5; 9 bases align to TRBD1. CDR1 SGHDN and CDR2 FVKESK come from the germline V gene. CDR3 size: 16 residues. V lost 4 bases, J lost 5 bases, and 11 bases stayed unmatched. The DNA for the CDR3 is TGTGCCAGCAGCCTACAGGGGGCGCCTTTTCAGGAGACCCAGTACTTC. Translation: CASSLQGAPFQETQYF.

The rearrangement uses TRBV27 and TRBJ1-5; 8 bases are a match to TRBD1. The CDR3 is made up of 15 amino acids. V shed 3 bases and J 7 bases; nucleotides not matched to a gene: 8. Germline lookup yields CDR1 MNHEY and CDR2 SMNVEV (reference sequence). CDR3: CASSLTGAEGQPQHF. The CDR3 coding sequence is TGTGCCAGCAGTTTGACAGGGGCGGAGGGGCAGCCCCAGCATTTT.

The V and J genes are TRBV19 and TRBJ1-2; D possibly corresponds to TRBD1 (6 bases). V was trimmed by 4 bases and J by 8 bases, leaving 14 bases between them. This CDR3 has 13 amino acids. From germline, CDR1 is LNHDA and CDR2 SQIVND (reference sequence). The CDR3 bases are TGTGCCAGTAGTACCCACAGGGTGGGCGGCTACACCTTC. It translates to CASSTHRVGGYTF.

The V call is TRBV5-1, the J call TRBJ2-5; D is perhaps TRBD1 (7 bases). The germline V gene has CDR1 SGHRS and CDR2 YFSETQ. This CDR3 has 15 amino acids. Trimming took 3 bases from V and 5 from J, leaving 17 bases between them. CDR3 loop: CASSSEGGAGETQYF. The CDR3 DNA reads as TGCGCCAGCAGCTCAGAAGGGGGCGCGGGGGAGACCCAGTACTTC. The whole variable domain, filled in from reference TRBV5-1 and TRBJ2-5, reads KAGVTQTPRYLIKTRGQQVTLSCSPISGHRSVSWYQQTPGQGLQFLFEYFSETQRNKGNFPGRFSGRQFSNSRSEMNVSTLELGDSALYLCASSSEGGAGETQYFGPGTRLLVL.

V is TRBV19 and J is TRBJ1-2; D is ambiguous. Germline CDR1 and CDR2: LNHDA and SQIVND (reference sequence). Trimming took off 5 bases at V and 1 base at J, with 11 bases between the two ends. There are 14 residues in the CDR3. The CDR3 DNA reads TGTGCCAGTAGTCCCGACAAGCTTAACTATGGCTACACCTTC. It specifies CASSPDKLNYGYTF.

This rearrangement joins TRBV5-6 to TRBJ1-6, with D perhaps TRBD1 (6 bases). CDR1 is SGHDT, CDR2 YYEEEE, per germline. The CDR3 is 16 residues long. Trimming pared 2 bases from V and 2 bases from J, leaving 11 bases between. The chain's CDR3 is CASSFRGAPYNSPLHF. In DNA form, the CDR3 reads TGTGCCAGCAGCTTCCGGGGGGCCCCCTATAATTCACCCCTCCACTTT.

The chain carries TRBV10-3 and TRBJ2-1; D is uncertain. Germline assignment: CDR1 ENHRY and CDR2 SYGVKD. Trimming removed 2 bases at V and 9 bases at J, with 5 bases between. CDR3 length equals 11 residues. For the CDR3, the DNA is TGTGCCATCAGTGAGGGCTTTGAGCAGTTCTTC. Its translation: CAISEGFEQFF.

The J gene is TRBJ1-6, the V gene TRBV5-1; 7 nucleotides match TRBD1. The CDR3 extends over 16 amino acids. V lost 0 bases to trimming and J lost 2 bases; unmatched junction nucleotides: 2. In germline, CDR1 is SGHRS, CDR2 YFSETQ. The CDR3 region has the DNA TGCGCCAGCAGCTTGGCGGGGACAGCCTATAATTCACCCCTCCACTTT. Protein product: CASSLAGTAYNSPLHF.

The chain joins TRBV4-2 to TRBJ1-1, with D perhaps matching TRBD1 (6 bases). V gave up 0 bases and J gave up 5 bases, with 13 bases separating them. CDR3 length equals 15 residues. Germline CDR1 is LGHNA and CDR2 is YNFKEQ. The chain's CDR3 is CASSQEQGSGTEAFF. The CDR3 DNA reads as TGTGCCAGCAGCCAAGAACAGGGAAGTGGTACTGAAGCTTTCTTT.

V usage is TRBV6-1 and J usage is TRBJ2-5; TRBD1 matches at 8 bases. CDR1 and CDR2 from the germline V gene are MNHNS and SASEGT. V was pared by 3 bases and J by 5 bases, with 11 bases of the junction left unmatched. This CDR3 contains 16 residues. The CDR3 spells CASSESPQGAWETQYF. CDR3 nucleotide sequence: TGTGCCAGCAGTGAGTCACCGCAGGGGGCGTGGGAGACCCAGTACTTC.

V usage is TRBV10-3 and J usage is TRBJ2-2, with a tentative D call TRBD1 (6 bases). The length of the CDR3 is 15 residues. V gave up 5 bases and J gave up 0 bases, with 10 bases separating them. CDR1 and CDR2 (germline): ENHRY, SYGVKD. DNA for the CDR3: TGTGCCATCAGTCGACAGGACGCGAACACCGGGGAGCTGTTTTTT. As protein: CAISRQDANTGELFF.

The chain employs TRBV24-1 and TRBJ2-1; 10 nucleotides match TRBD2. Per germline, CDR1 KGHDR and CDR2 SFDVKD. Trimming removed 4 bases from V and 7 bases from J; junction bases left unmatched: 6. The length of the CDR3 is 15 residues. The CDR3 DNA follows: TGTGCCACCAGTGAGGCTAGCGGGGGTGTAAATGAGCAGTTCTTC. Protein sequence: CATSEASGGVNEQFF.

The chain joins TRBV4-2 to TRBJ1-4; D perhaps matches TRBD1 (5 bases). This CDR3 region has 15 residues. Trimming left V 0 bases short and J 4 bases short, with 9 bases between. The V gene's germline CDR1 is LGHNA and CDR2 YNFKEQ. The CDR3 nucleotides are TGTGCCAGCAGCCAAGATCTCCAGGGTAATGAAAAACTGTTTTTT. Amino acids: CASSQDLQGNEKLFF.

The chain joins TRBV24-1 to TRBJ2-1; 9 bases agree with TRBD1. The CDR3 consists of 17 residues. V dropped 2 bases and J dropped 6; count of bases not matched to a gene: 10. Per the germline V gene, CDR1 is KGHDR and CDR2 is SFDVKD. The CDR3 coding sequence is TGTGCCACCAGTGATTCCGAATCCGGGACAGGGCGCAATGAGCAGTTCTTC. Encoded protein: CATSDSESGTGRNEQFF.

The genes are TRBV6-1 and TRBJ1-1, with TRBD1 matching over 8 bases. V lost 2 bases and J lost 4; bases outside the gene matches: 18. In germline, CDR1 is MNHNS, CDR2 SASEGT. This CDR3 comprises 19 residues. The CDR3: CASSESNRVPRTGSTEAFF. CDR3 coding DNA: TGTGCCAGCAGTGAATCCAATCGCGTTCCGCGGACAGGGTCCACTGAAGCTTTCTTT.

Note on this clone: The junction differs from germline at one of its ends, possibly a read error. This sequence joins TRBV11-2 and TRBJ1-3; perhaps TRBD1 as D (6 bases). The CDR3 has 17 residues. CDR1 and CDR2 (germline): SGHAT, FQNNGV. Written as DNA, the CDR3 is TGTGCCAGCTGCTTTAATGGGATGGGGGCTTCTGGAAACACCATATATTTT. Residues: CASCFNGMGASGNTIYF.

The chain employs TRBV12-5 and TRBJ1-5, with 9 bases identical to TRBD1. V gave up 0 bases and J gave up 5 bases; unmatched junction bases: 8. Germline CDR1 and CDR2: LGHNT and FRNRAP. This CDR3 is 17 amino acids long. The CDR3 loop reads CASGLVRTGVLDQPQHF. The CDR3 DNA follows: TGTGCTAGTGGTTTGGTTCGGACAGGGGTGTTGGATCAGCCCCAGCATTTT. Based on the CDR3 plus reference TRBV12-5 and TRBJ1-5, the full variable domain is DARVTQTPRHKVTEMGQEVTMRCQPILGHNTVFWYRQTMMQGLELLAYFRNRAPLDDSGMPKDRFSAEMPDATLATLKIQPSEPRDSAVYFCASGLVRTGVLDQPQHFGDGTRLSIL.

The rearrangement joins TRBV28 to TRBJ2-7; D possibly corresponds to TRBD2 (6 bases). CDR3 length equals 13 residues. Germline-derived CDR1 and CDR2 are MDHEN and SYDVKM. With 5 bases removed from V and 5 bases from J, the gap between germline ends came to 13 bases. CDR3 sequence reads: CASSRTTSNEQYF. CDR3 sequence (DNA): TGTGCCAGCAGTCGCACTACTAGCAACGAGCAGTACTTC. Filled out from reference TRBV28 and TRBJ2-7, the complete variable domain reads DVKVTQSSRYLVKRTGEKVFLECVQDMDHENMFWYRQDPGLGLRLIYFSYDVKMKEKGDIPEGYSVSREKKERFSLILESASTNQTSMYLCASSRTTSNEQYFGPGTRLTVT.

The chain is built from TRBV18 and TRBJ1-2, with 10 nucleotides matching TRBD1. J lost 4 bases, V lost 6 bases, and 8 bases had no gene match. From germline, CDR1 is KGHSH and CDR2 LQKENI. This CDR3 comprises 15 residues. CDR3 DNA sequence: TGTGCCAGCTCTATCCCGGGACAGGGGCGCTATGGCTACACCTTC. Translation gives CASSIPGQGRYGYTF.

The chain is built from TRBV11-1 and TRBJ2-3, with D unresolved. Germline values: CDR1 SGHAT, CDR2 FQDESV (reference sequence). There are 13 residues in the CDR3. V lost 4 bases, J lost 6 bases, and 11 bases lay in between. CDR3: CASSSHGEDTQYF. In DNA, the CDR3 is TGTGCCAGCAGCTCGCACGGTGAGGATACGCAGTATTTT.

The chain recombines TRBV5-4 with TRBJ2-3; 13 positions agree with TRBD2. Germline lookup yields CDR1 SGHNT and CDR2 YYREEE (reference sequence). The CDR3 is 19 residues long. The V segment lost 2 bases and the J segment 2 bases; nucleotides outside the gene matches: 11. The CDR3 spells CASSFVTGTSGDPTDTQYF. The CDR3 coding sequence is TGTGCCAGCAGCTTTGTGACCGGGACTAGCGGGGACCCCACAGATACGCAGTATTTT.